This TCR beta chain was obtained from a study of blood T cell repertoires in COVID-19. Study details: Acute-phase and convalescent COVID-19 samples originated in the United States, Italy and Spain. Sample material is recorded as cDNA or gDNA derived from T cells, B-cell-depleted T cells, or PBMCs.

Comment on this clone: A read error may produce the germline difference seen at one junction end.

Original processing notes: For nucleated cells, counts were estimated from reference gene primer amplification. Measured with immunoSEQ multiplex PCR; TCRdb has only the in-frame clones, and not every one. V and J calls and clone size are those listed in that table; D and trimming were worked out from the DNA. The data contain roughly 50,000 clones, just over 85% of them singletons. Germline V gives CDR1 SGHVS, CDR2 FNYEAQ. This CDR3 region has 18 residues. The sequence derives from a human donor in a cohort sampled during active COVID-19. Specimen: peripheral blood. The gene calls are TRBV7-6 and TRBJ1-1; 9 bases agree with TRBD1. The CDR3 loop reads CASTLGAGGTGRDTEAFF. In DNA form, the CDR3 reads TGTGCCAGCACCTTAGGCGCTGGGGGGACAGGGCGAGATACTGAAGCTTTCTTT.